This T cell receptor (beta chain) appears in the sequencing data of a study of cytomegalovirus exposure and HLA in healthy donors. Study findings and constraints: Several top significant clusters appeared, in a later analysis, to be linked to common viral pathogens. Later on, an analysis showed TCR association rates differing by HLA locus, with DRB1 the most and HLA-C the fewest.

The PCR contained 60 Vbeta and 13 Jbeta primers. The table came from immunoSEQ multiplex PCR; TCRdb's copy has only in-frame clones and leaves some out. The repertoire consists of approximately 140,000 clones, with 78% occurring once and the leading ten covering about 1.5%. Comments on this clone: Its target is not known.

The CDR3 is 13 residues long. Trimming shortened V by 2 bases and J by 6 bases, and 10 bases separated the two germline ends. Germline CDR1 SEHNR, CDR2 FQNEAQ (reference sequence). Healthy individuals who donated bone marrow served as the donors. The chain recombines TRBV7-9 with TRBJ1-1; D perhaps matches TRBD1 (6 bases). Material for sequencing was PBMCs. The TCR was taken from a woman younger than 35 in good health and CMV-seronegative. The CDR3 region is CASSLQGTPEAFF. CDR3 DNA: TGTGCCAGCAGCTTACAGGGGACCCCTGAAGCTTTCTTT.